This T cell receptor beta chain is drawn from a study of CD8+CD57+ T cells in acquired aplastic anemia. Turning to the study itself: Sorting CD4+ and CD8+ cells gave DNA averaging around 3 ug.

A note on this clonotype: Antigen: not known.

The CDR3 extends over 14 amino acids. J gave up 8 bases and V 3 bases, and 7 bases lay outside the gene matches. Study observations and caveats: Levels of CD8+ Simpson's diversity were not significantly distinct in patients versus controls. A set of about 28 CD8+ CDR3 sequences was shared between patients and controls, and these sequences appeared highly expressed in patients.

Profiling that covered TCR beta VDJ and CDR3 relied on genomic DNA as its template. TCRdb reprocessed the reads with MiXCR, giving one entry per CDR3 protein. The top ten hold roughly 80% of the sample, which has tens of thousands of distinct CDR3 sequences, approximately 70% seen once. Selection for sequencing was limited to patients who had shown CD8+CD57+ cell expansion by flow cytometry. Among the patients, none had received any therapy at the time of blood sampling. The origin of this receptor is a human donor with aplastic anemia. The chain carries TRBV12-3 or TRBV12-4 and TRBJ2-5; 9 positions agree with TRBD2. Sequenced: sorted CD4+, CD8+, or CD8+CD57+ T cells (not recorded which) from PBMCs. The DNA for the CDR3 is TGTGCCAGCAGTTTTCGAGCGGGGGGCGAAACCCAGTACTTC. Protein sequence: CASSFRAGGETQYF.